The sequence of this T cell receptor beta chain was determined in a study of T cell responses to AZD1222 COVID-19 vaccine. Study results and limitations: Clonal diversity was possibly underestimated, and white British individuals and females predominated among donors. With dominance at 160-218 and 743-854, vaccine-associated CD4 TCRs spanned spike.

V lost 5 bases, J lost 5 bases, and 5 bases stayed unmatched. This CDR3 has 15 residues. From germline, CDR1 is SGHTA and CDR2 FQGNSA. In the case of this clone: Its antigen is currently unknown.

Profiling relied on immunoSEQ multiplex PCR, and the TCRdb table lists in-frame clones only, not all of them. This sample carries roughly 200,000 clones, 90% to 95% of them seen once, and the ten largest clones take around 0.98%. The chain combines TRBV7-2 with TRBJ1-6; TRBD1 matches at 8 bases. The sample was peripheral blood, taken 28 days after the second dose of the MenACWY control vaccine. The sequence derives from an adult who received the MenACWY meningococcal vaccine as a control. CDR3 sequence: CASSLQGGNNSPLHF. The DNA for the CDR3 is TGTGCCAGCAGCCTACAGGGGGGCAATAATTCACCCCTCCACTTT.